Listed below are T cell receptor beta chains from one sample, sequenced in a study of T-cell reconstitution after alpha-beta-depleted transplantation in children. TCRdb independently ran MiXCR on the PCR reads; one entry per CDR3 protein. The data show just over 950,000 distinct CDR3 sequences, roughly 29% seen once. This sample comprised PBMCs, mostly from graft donor cells, obtained 360 days after TCRalphabeta/CD19-depleted stem cell transplant. The receptors stem from a boy under two years old who had a stem cell transplant for SCID, so the T cells may come from the graft donor. Each CDR3 is given with its conserved first and last residue. Fields, in order: V gene, D gene, clone size, J gene, CDR3 protein, CDR3 DNA. A D gene is named only where the DNA matches it firmly. Part of the rows lack a size; the others show once, few, many or a class for expanded clones.

>TRBV9|.|.|TRBJ2-1
CASSPSSGLIYNEQFF
TGTGCCAGCAGCCCCTCGTCGGGACTGATCTACAATGAGCAGTTCTTC
>TRBV3-1|TRBD2|.|TRBJ2-1
CASSHEAGGAYNEQFF
TGTGCCAGCAGCCATGAGGCGGGGGGAGCCTACAATGAGCAGTTCTTC
>TRBV30|TRBD2|.|TRBJ2-1
CAWSGRGGVYNEQFF
TGTGCCTGGAGTGGACGGGGGGGAGTTTACAATGAGCAGTTCTTC
>TRBV10-3|.|.|TRBJ1-2
CAITPTGNGYTF
TGTGCCATCACCCCGACAGGCAATGGCTACACCTTC
>TRBV10-3|.|.|TRBJ1-3
CAISESGRSSGNTIYF
TGTGCCATCAGTGAGTCAGGGAGAAGCTCTGGAAACACCATATATTTT
>TRBV25-1|.|few|TRBJ2-3
CASSENLGVADTQYF
TGTGCCAGCAGTGAAAATTTAGGGGTCGCAGATACGCAGTATTTT
>TRBV6-5|TRBD2|.|TRBJ2-7
CASGYGGGAIEQYF
TGTGCCAGCGGTTACGGCGGGGGGGCCATCGAGCAGTACTTC
>TRBV7-9|TRBD2|many|TRBJ2-3
CASSLVLAVTDTQYF
TGTGCCAGCAGCTTAGTTCTAGCGGTCACAGATACGCAGTATTTT
>TRBV7-8|.|.|TRBJ2-7
CASSGDFWSYEQYF
TGTGCCAGCAGCGGGGACTTTTGGAGCTACGAGCAGTACTTC
>TRBV23-1|.|.|TRBJ2-3
CASSLRAREDTQYF
TGCGCCAGCAGTCTTCGGGCTCGAGAAGATACGCAGTATTTT
>TRBV12-3/TRBV12-4|.|.|TRBJ2-6
CASSFGATNVLTF
TGTGCCAGCAGTTTTGGGGCAACCAACGTCCTGACTTTC
>TRBV20-1|.|.|TRBJ2-7
CSATSNQGPSIF
TGCAGTGCCACCTCAAACCAGGGCCCAAGTATCTTC
>TRBV5-1|.|.|TRBJ1-3
CASSFRDNSNTIYF
TGCGCCAGCAGCTTCCGGGACAACTCAAACACCATATATTTT
>TRBV5-5|TRBD2|.|TRBJ2-3
CASSLLAGVLDTQYF
TGTGCCAGCAGCTTGCTAGCGGGGGTTCTGGATACGCAGTATTTT
>TRBV7-3|TRBD1|few|TRBJ2-2
CASSPTGGNGELFF
TGTGCCAGCAGCCCCACAGGGGGAAACGGGGAGCTGTTTTTT
>TRBV5-1|.|.|TRBJ2-2
CASSLPGASGELFF
TGCGCCAGCAGCTTGCCAGGCGCCAGCGGGGAGCTGTTTTTT
>TRBV3-1|.|.|TRBJ2-3
CASSQDRRTDTQYF
TGTGCCAGCAGCCAAGATCGGCGGACAGATACGCAGTATTTT
>TRBV11-1|.|.|TRBJ2-3
CASSLRATGRSSTDTQYF
TGTGCCAGCAGCTTAAGGGCGACAGGGAGGAGTAGCACAGATACGCAGTATTTT
>TRBV4-1|.|.|TRBJ2-3
CASSQEKQYTDTQYF
TGCGCCAGCAGCCAAGAAAAACAGTACACAGATACGCAGTATTTT
>TRBV20-1|.|.|TRBJ2-7
CSASRAYGYEQYF
TGCAGTGCTAGTCGGGCCTACGGCTACGAGCAGTACTTC
>TRBV12-3/TRBV12-4|TRBD1|.|TRBJ1-1
CASSSGTDTEAFF
TGTGCCAGCAGCTCCGGGACAGACACTGAAGCTTTCTTT
>TRBV5-1|TRBD2|.|TRBJ2-6
CASSLGLAGSLSGANVLTF
TGCGCCAGCAGCTTGGGATTAGCGGGGAGTCTCTCTGGGGCCAACGTCCTGACTTTC
>TRBV5-1|TRBD2|few|TRBJ2-3
CASSGGTNPSDTQYF
TGCGCCAGCAGTGGAGGGACTAATCCATCAGATACGCAGTATTTT
>TRBV7-9|TRBD2|.|TRBJ2-3
CASSSAAGGQRRDTQYF
TGTGCCAGCAGCTCGGCAGCGGGGGGCCAACGCAGAGATACGCAGTATTTT
>TRBV20-1|.|few|TRBJ2-5
CSAIRGLGAGETQYF
TGCAGTGCAATTCGGGGTTTGGGGGCAGGGGAGACCCAGTACTTC
>TRBV27|TRBD1|.|TRBJ1-2
CASSFRQGLSYGYTF
TGTGCCAGCAGTTTCAGACAGGGGTTGAGCTATGGCTACACCTTC
>TRBV15|TRBD2|.|TRBJ2-7
CATSRDVFSGGSSYEQYF
TGTGCCACCAGCAGAGATGTTTTTAGCGGGGGGTCTTCCTACGAGCAGTACTTC
>TRBV20-1|TRBD2|.|TRBJ2-1
CSARILAGVIDEQFF
TGCAGTGCTAGGATACTAGCGGGGGTTATCGATGAGCAGTTCTTC
>TRBV12-3/TRBV12-4|.|.|TRBJ1-1
CASSPRQSPNTEAFF
TGTGCCAGCAGCCCGAGACAGTCTCCGAACACTGAAGCTTTCTTT
>TRBV11-3|TRBD1|.|TRBJ1-1
CASGQGRNTEAFF
TGTGCCAGCGGACAGGGGCGGAACACTGAAGCTTTCTTT
>TRBV6-2/TRBV6-3|.|few|TRBJ2-5
CASKRPGETQYF
TGTGCCAGCAAGAGACCGGGGGAGACCCAGTACTTC
>TRBV3-1|.|.|TRBJ2-3
CASRRGSITDTQYF
TGTGCCAGCCGGAGGGGTTCAATCACAGATACGCAGTATTTT
>TRBV10-3|.|.|TRBJ1-1
CAISESMAGEDTEAFF
TGTGCCATCAGTGAGTCAATGGCAGGGGAGGATACTGAAGCTTTCTTT
>TRBV11-3|.|.|TRBJ2-7
CASSLFSTYEQYF
TGTGCCAGCAGCTTATTTAGCACCTACGAGCAGTACTTC
>TRBV14|.|few|TRBJ2-3
CASSQAGTPTDTQYF
TGTGCCAGCAGCCAGGCGGGGACTCCAACAGATACGCAGTATTTT
>TRBV2|.|.|TRBJ2-1
CASSENGASEQFF
TGTGCCAGCAGTGAAAATGGGGCTAGCGAGCAGTTCTTC
>TRBV7-8|TRBD2|few|TRBJ2-1
CASSLGLAGGDNEQFF
TGTGCCAGCAGCTTGGGACTAGCGGGGGGAGACAATGAGCAGTTCTTC
>TRBV21-1|.|once|TRBJ2-7
CASSKRTQSSYEQYF
TGTGCCAGCAGCAAAAGGACCCAAAGCTCCTACGAGCAGTACTTC